The 2 T cell receptor beta chains listed next were all sequenced from one sample in a study of T cell clonality in common variable immunodeficiency. Sequencing used immunoSEQ multiplex PCR; TCRdb keeps in-frame clones, though not all of them. The specimen has 40,000 to 50,000 clones, none found just once. Material for sequencing was peripheral blood mononuclear cells. The source of these receptors is a person aged 18 to 75 in good health.

This clone was observed at least ten times. The covered CDR3 bases are TGTGCCAGCAGACTAGACACTGAA. Its protein is CASRLDTE. The whole CDR3 sequence is CASRLDTEAFF. The gene calls are TRBV13 and TRBJ1-1; D is unclear. The CDR3 end falls 3 residues outside the read, so it is completed with the germline J gene. Germline V lookup: CDR1 PRHDT, CDR2 FYEKMQ (reference sequence). Trimming shortened V by 6 bases and J by 3 bases, and 5 bases separated the two germline ends. The CDR3 covers 11 residues.

This clone appeared many times. The read terminates 3 residues before the CDR3 end, so the remaining end is supplied by the germline J gene. This sequence joins TRBV7-2 and TRBJ1-1; 8 nucleotides align to TRBD1. The V gene's germline CDR1 is SGHTA and CDR2 FQGNSA. The V and J ends lost 5 bases and 5 bases, in that order; junction bases with no gene match: 7. CDR3 size: 14 residues. The chain's CDR3 is CASSIGQGRTEAFF. CDR3 DNA (partial): TGTGCCAGCAGCATCGGACAGGGTAGAACTGAA.